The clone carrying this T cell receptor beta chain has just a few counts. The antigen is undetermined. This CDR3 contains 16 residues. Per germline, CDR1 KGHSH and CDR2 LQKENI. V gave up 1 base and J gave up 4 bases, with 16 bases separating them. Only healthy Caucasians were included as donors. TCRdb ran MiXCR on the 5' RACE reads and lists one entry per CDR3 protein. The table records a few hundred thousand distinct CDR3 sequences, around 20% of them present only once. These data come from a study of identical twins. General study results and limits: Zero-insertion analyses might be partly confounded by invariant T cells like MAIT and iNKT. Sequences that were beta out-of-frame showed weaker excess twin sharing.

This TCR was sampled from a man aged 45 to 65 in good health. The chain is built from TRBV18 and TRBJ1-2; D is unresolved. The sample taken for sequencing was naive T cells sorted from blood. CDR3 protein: CASSPQGLAAIYGYTF. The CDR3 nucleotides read TGTGCCAGCTCACCACAGGGCCTGGCGGCGATCTATGGCTACACCTTC.